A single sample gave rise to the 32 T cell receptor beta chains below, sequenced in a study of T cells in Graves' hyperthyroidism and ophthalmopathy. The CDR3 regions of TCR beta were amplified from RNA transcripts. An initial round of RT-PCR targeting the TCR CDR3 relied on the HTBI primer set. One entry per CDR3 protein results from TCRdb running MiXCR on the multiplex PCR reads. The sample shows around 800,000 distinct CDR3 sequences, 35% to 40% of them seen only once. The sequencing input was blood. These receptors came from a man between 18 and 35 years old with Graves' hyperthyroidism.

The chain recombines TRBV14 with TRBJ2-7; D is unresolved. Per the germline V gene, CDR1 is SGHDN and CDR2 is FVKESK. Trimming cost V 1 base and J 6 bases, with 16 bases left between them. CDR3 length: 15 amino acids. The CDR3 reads CASSQVWGSASEQYF. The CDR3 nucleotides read TGTGCCAGCAGCCAAGTTTGGGGATCAGCGAGCGAGCAGTACTTC.

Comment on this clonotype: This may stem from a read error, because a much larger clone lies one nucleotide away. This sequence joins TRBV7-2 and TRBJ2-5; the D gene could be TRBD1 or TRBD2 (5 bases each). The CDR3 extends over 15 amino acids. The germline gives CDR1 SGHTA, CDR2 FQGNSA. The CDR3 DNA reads TGCGCCAGCAGCTTCCAACGGGGCGTAAAAGAGACCCAGTACTTC. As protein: CASSFQRGVKETQYF.

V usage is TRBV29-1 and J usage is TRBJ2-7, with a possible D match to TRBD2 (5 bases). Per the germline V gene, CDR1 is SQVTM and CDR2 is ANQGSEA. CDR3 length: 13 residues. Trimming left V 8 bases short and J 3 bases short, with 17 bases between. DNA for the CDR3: TGCAGCTTAGAGCTAGCTAGCTTCTACGAGCAGTACTTC. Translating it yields CSLELASFYEQYF.

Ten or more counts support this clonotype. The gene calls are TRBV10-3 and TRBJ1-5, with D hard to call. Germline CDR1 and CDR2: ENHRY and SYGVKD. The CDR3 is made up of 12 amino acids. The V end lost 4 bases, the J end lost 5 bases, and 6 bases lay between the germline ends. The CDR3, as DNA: TGTGCCATCAGTGCCACGGATCAGCCCCAGCATTTT. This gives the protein CAISATDQPQHF.

The CDR3 is CASSQALFGMGARHQPQHF. The CDR3 bases are TGCGCCAGCAGCCAAGCTCTATTTGGTATGGGGGCGAGGCATCAGCCCCAGCATTTT. This rearrangement joins TRBV4-3 to TRBJ1-5, with D possibly TRBD1 on 6 matching bases. This CDR3 has 19 residues. Germline V gives CDR1 LGHNA, CDR2 YSLEER. V lost 1 base, J lost 5 bases, and 24 bases lay in between.

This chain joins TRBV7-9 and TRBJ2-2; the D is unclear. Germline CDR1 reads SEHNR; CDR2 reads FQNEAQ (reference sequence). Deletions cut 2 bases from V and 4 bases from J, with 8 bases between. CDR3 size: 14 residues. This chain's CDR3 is CASSLLGITGELFF. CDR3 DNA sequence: TGTGCCAGCAGCTTACTGGGAATCACCGGGGAGCTGTTTTTT.

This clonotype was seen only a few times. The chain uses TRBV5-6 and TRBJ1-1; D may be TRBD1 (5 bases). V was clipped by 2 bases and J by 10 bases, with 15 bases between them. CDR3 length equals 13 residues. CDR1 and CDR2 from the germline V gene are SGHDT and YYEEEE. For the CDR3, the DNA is TGTGCCAGCAGCTTCTCCGGGGCCGCGGGAGCTTTCTTT. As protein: CASSFSGAAGAFF.

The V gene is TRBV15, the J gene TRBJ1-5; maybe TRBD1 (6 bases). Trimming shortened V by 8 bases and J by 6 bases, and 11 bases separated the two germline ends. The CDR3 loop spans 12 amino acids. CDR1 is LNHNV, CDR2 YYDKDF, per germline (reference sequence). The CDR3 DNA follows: TGTGCCACCGGGGGGCCCAGTCAGCCCCAGCATTTT. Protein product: CATGGPSQPQHF.

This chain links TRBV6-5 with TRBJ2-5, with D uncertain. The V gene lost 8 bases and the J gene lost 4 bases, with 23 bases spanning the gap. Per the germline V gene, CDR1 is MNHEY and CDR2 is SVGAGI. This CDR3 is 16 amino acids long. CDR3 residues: CASSRRADVHGETQYF. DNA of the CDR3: TGTGCCAGCTCGCGTAGGGCGGACGTCCATGGAGAGACCCAGTACTTC.

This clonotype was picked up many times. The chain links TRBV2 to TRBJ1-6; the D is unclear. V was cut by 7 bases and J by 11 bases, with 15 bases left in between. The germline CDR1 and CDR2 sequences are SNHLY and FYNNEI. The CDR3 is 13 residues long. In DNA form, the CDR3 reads TGTGCCAGCATCGCGGGTGAAGGGACACCCCTCCACTTT. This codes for CASIAGEGTPLHF.

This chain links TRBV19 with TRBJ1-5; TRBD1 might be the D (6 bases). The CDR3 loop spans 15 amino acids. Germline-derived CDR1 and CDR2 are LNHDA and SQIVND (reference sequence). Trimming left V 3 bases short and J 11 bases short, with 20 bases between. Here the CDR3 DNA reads TGTGCCAGTAGTATCCTAGCGGGGGGGCGCGAGACCCAGCATTTT. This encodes CASSILAGGRETQHF. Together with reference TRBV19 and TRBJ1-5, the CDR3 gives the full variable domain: DGGITQSPKYLFRKEGQNVTLSCEQNLNHDAMYWYRQDPGQGLRLIYYSQIVNDFQKGDIAEGYSVSREKKESFPLTVTSAQKNPTAFYLCASSILAGGRETQHFGDGTRLSIL.

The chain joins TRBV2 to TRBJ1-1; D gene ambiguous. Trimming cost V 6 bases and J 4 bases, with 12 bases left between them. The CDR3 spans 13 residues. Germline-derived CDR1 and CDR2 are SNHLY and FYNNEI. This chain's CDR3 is CASRGEAGTEAFF. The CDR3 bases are TGTGCCAGCAGGGGAGAGGCGGGCACTGAAGCTTTCTTT.

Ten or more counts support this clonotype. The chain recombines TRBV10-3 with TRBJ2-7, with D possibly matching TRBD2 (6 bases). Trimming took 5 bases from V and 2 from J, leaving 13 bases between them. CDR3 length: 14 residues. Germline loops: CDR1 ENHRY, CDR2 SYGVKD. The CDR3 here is CAISTGTAPYEQYF. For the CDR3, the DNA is TGTGCCATCAGTACCGGGACTGCACCCTACGAGCAGTACTTC.

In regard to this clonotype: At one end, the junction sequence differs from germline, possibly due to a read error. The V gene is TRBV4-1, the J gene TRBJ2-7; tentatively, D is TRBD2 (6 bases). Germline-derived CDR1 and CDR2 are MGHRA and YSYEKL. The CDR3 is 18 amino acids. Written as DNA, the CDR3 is TGTGCCAGCAGCCAATCCAGTCTGGACGGGACTCCGTCCTACGAGCAGTACTTC. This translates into CASSQSSLDGTPSYEQYF.

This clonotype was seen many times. CDR3 protein: CASSFSSGNYEQYF. DNA for the CDR3: TGTGCCAGCAGCTTTTCTAGCGGGAACTACGAGCAGTACTTC. The genes are TRBV7-2 and TRBJ2-7, with TRBD2 matching 9 bases. V trimming: 3 bases; J trimming: 3 bases; junction bases outside the gene matches: 3. CDR1 SGHTA and CDR2 FQGNSA come from the germline V gene. The CDR3 sequence is 14 residues long.

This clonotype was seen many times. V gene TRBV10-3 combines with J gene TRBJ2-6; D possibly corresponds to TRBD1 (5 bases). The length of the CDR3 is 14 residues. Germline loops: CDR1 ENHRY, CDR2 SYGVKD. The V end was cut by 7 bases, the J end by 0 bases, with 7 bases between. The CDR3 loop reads CAIKGSSGANVLTF. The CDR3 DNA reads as TGTGCCATCAAGGGGTCCTCTGGGGCCAACGTCCTGACTTTC.

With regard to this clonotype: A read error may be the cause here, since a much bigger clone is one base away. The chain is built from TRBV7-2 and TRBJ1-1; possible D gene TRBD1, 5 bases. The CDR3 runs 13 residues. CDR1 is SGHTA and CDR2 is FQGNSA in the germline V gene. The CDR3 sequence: CASSFSEDTEASF. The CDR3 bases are TGTGCCAGCAGCTTCTCGGAGGACACTGAAGCTTCCTTT.

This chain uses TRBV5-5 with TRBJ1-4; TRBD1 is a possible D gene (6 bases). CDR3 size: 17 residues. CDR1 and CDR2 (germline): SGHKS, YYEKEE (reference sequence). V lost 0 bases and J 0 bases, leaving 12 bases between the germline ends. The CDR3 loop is CASSLAGGAATNEKLFF. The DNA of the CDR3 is TGTGCCAGCAGCTTGGCCGGGGGCGCAGCAACTAATGAAAAACTGTTTTTT.

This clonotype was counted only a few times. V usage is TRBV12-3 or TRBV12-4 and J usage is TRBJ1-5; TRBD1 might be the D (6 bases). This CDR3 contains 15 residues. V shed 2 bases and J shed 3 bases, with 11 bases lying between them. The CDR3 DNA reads TGTGCCAGCAGTTTAATGCAGGGGCTCAATCAGCCCCAGCATTTT. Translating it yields CASSLMQGLNQPQHF.

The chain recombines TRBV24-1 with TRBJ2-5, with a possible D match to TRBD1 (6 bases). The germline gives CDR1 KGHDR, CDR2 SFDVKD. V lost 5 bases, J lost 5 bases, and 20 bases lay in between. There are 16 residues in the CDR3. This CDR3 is CATSASGQGSGETQYF. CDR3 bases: TGTGCCACCAGTGCTAGTGGCCAGGGGTCGGGGGAGACCCAGTACTTC.

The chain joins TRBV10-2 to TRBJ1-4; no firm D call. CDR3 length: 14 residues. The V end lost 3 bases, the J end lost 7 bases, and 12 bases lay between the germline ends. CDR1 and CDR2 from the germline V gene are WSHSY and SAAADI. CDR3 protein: CASSDSSGVEKLFF. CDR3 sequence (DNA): TGCGCCAGCAGTGACAGCTCAGGAGTTGAAAAACTGTTTTTT.

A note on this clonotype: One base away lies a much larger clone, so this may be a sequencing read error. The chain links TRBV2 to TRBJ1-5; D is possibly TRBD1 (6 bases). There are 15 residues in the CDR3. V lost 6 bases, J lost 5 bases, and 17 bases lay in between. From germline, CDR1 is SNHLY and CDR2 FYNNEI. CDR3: CASRSDREQDQPQHF. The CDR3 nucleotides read TGTGCCAGCAGGTCGGACAGAGAACAGGATCAGCCCCAGCATTTT.

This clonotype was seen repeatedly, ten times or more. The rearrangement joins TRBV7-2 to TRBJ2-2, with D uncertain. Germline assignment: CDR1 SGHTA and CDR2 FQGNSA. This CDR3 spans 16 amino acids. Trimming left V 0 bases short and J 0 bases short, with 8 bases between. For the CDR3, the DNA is TGTGCCAGCAGCTTAGCCTGGGGTTCGAACACCGGGGAGCTGTTTTTT. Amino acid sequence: CASSLAWGSNTGELFF.

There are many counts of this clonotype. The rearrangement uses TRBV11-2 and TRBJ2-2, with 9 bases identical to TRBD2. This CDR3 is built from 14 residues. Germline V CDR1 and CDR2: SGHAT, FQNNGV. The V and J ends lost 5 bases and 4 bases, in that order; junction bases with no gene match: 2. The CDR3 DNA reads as TGTGCCAGCAGCCGAGCGGGAGGCACCGGGGAGCTGTTTTTT. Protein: CASSRAGGTGELFF.

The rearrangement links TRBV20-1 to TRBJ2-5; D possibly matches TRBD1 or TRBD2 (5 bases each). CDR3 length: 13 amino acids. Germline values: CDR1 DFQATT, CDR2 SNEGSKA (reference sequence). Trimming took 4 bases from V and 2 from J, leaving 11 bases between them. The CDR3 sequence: CSAKGREQETQYF. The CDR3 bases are TGCAGTGCTAAGGGACGGGAACAAGAGACCCAGTACTTC.

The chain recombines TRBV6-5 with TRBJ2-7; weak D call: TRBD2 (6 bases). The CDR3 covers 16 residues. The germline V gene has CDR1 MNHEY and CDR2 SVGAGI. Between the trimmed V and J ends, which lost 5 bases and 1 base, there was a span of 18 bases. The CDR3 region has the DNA TGTGCCAGCAGTGAACCCAGCGGGCGCGGATCCTACGAGCAGTACTTC. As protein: CASSEPSGRGSYEQYF.

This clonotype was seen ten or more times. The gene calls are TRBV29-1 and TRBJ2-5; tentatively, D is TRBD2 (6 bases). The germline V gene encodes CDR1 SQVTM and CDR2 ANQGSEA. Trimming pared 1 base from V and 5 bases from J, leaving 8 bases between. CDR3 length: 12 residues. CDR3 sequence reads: CSVEGDWETQYF. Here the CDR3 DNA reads TGCAGCGTTGAAGGGGACTGGGAGACCCAGTACTTC.

CDR3 sequence: CASSLAGGASYEQYF. The CDR3 nucleotides are TGCGCCAGCAGCTTGGCCGGGGGAGCCTCCTACGAGCAGTACTTC. The genes are TRBV5-1 and TRBJ2-7, with a possible D match to TRBD2 (6 bases). There are 15 residues in the CDR3. Germline V lookup: CDR1 SGHRS, CDR2 YFSETQ. Trimming shortened V by 0 bases and J by 0 bases, and 10 bases separated the two germline ends. Full variable domain (remainder filled in from reference TRBV5-1 and TRBJ2-7): KAGVTQTPRYLIKTRGQQVTLSCSPISGHRSVSWYQQTPGQGLQFLFEYFSETQRNKGNFPGRFSGRQFSNSRSEMNVSTLELGDSALYLCASSLAGGASYEQYFGPGTRLTVT.

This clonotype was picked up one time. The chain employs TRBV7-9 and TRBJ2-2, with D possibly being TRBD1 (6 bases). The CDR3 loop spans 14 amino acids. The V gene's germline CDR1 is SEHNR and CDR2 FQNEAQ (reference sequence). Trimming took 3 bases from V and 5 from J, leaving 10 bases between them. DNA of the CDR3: TGTGCCAGCAGCTTGGGACAACAGACCGGGGAGCTGTTTTTT. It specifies CASSLGQQTGELFF. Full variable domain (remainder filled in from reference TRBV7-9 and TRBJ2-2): DTGVSQNPRHKITKRGQNVTFRCDPISEHNRLYWYRQTLGQGPEFLTYFQNEAQLEKSRLLSDRFSAERPKGSFSTLEIQRTEQGDSAMYLCASSLGQQTGELFFGEGSRLTVL.

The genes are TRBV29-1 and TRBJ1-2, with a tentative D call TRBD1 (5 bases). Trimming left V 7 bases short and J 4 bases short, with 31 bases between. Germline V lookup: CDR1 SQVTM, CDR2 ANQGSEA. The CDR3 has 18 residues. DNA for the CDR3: TGCAGCGCCCGACGGGGAGATGGGACTGAAGACAGTACCTATGGCTACACCTTC. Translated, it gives CSARRGDGTEDSTYGYTF.

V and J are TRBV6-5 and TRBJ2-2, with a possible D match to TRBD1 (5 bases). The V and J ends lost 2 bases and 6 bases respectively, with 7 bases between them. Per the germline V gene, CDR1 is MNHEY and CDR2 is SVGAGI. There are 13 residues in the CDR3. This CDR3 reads CASSYQGAGELFF. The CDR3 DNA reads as TGTGCCAGCAGTTACCAAGGGGCCGGGGAGCTGTTTTTT.

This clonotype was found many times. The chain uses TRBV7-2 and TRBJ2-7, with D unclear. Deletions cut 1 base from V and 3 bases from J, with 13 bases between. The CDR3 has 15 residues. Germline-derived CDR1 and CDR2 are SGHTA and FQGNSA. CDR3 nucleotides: TGTGCCAGCAGCTTAGGTTTGAGCCTGATCTACGAGCAGTACTTC. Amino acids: CASSLGLSLIYEQYF. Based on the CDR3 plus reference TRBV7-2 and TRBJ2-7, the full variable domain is GAGVSQSPSNKVTEKGKDVELRCDPISGHTALYWYRQSLGQGLEFLIYFQGNSAPDKSGLPSDRFSAERTGGSVSTLTIQRTQQEDSAVYLCASSLGLSLIYEQYFGPGTRLTVT.